This entry lists 9 T cell receptor beta chains sequenced from one sample in a study of neoadjuvant nivolumab and ipilimumab in lung cancer. Assay: immunoSEQ multiplex PCR; the TCRdb copy retains only in-frame clones and omits some. Of around 19,000 clones listed, around 87% are singletons. This material consisted of peripheral blood, taken before neoadjuvant nivolumab, alone or with ipilimumab. These TCRs come from an adult with non-small cell lung cancer.

The chain recombines TRBV14 with TRBJ2-5, with 7 bases lining up with TRBD2. The germline CDR1 and CDR2 sequences are SGHDN and FVKESK. This CDR3 has 13 amino acids. With V trimmed by 10 bases and J by 6 bases, 11 bases remained unmatched. CDR3 region: CATGPWEGKTQYF. The CDR3 coding sequence is TGTGCCACGGGACCGTGGGAGGGGAAGACCCAGTACTTC.

This chain joins TRBV5-1 and TRBJ2-4; 7 bases are a match to TRBD1. V shed 1 base, J shed 2 bases, and the junction held 6 bases outside the gene matches. Germline values: CDR1 SGHRS, CDR2 YFSETQ. CDR3 size: 16 residues. CDR3 nucleotide sequence: TGCGCCAGCAGCTTGTCGACAGGGTCTACCAAAAACATTCAGTACTTC. As protein: CASSLSTGSTKNIQYF.

V usage is TRBV2 and J usage is TRBJ1-4, with D possibly TRBD1 on 6 matching bases. The V gene lost 2 bases and the J gene lost 8 bases, with 15 bases spanning the gap. This CDR3 contains 15 residues. Germline-derived CDR1 and CDR2 are SNHLY and FYNNEI. The chain's CDR3 is CASSERQGTWEKLFF. The CDR3 DNA sequence: TGTGCCAGCAGTGAACGTCAGGGGACCTGGGAAAAACTGTTTTTT.

The J gene is TRBJ1-5, the V gene TRBV5-8; 8 nucleotides match TRBD1. The CDR3 has 16 residues. Germline V gives CDR1 SGHTS, CDR2 YDEGEE. The trim removed 1 base at V and 1 base at J, leaving 4 bases unmatched. The CDR3 DNA reads as TGTGCCAGCAGCTTGCGGCAGGGGGCCAGCAATCAGCCCCAGCATTTT. Its protein is CASSLRQGASNQPQHF.

The chain has TRBV7-9 and TRBJ1-2; maybe TRBD1 (5 bases). Deletions cut 1 base from V and 3 bases from J, with 12 bases between. This CDR3 contains 15 residues. The germline V gene encodes CDR1 SEHNR and CDR2 FQNEAQ (reference sequence). CDR3: CASSLVQGRDYGYTF. Written as DNA, the CDR3 is TGTGCCAGCAGCTTAGTTCAGGGAAGAGACTATGGCTACACCTTC.

The J gene is TRBJ2-7, the V gene TRBV6-5, with 8 nucleotides matching TRBD2. V was clipped by 4 bases and J by 2 bases; unmatched bases: 7. This CDR3 has 15 residues. Germline values: CDR1 MNHEY, CDR2 SVGAGI. The CDR3 is CASSFTSGPPYEQYF. The CDR3, as DNA: TGTGCCAGCAGTTTCACTAGCGGACCGCCCTACGAGCAGTACTTC.

This clone has more than one count but fewer than ten. The chain links TRBV11-2 to TRBJ2-1, with 8 nucleotides matching TRBD1. Per the germline V gene, CDR1 is SGHAT and CDR2 is FQNNGV. Trimming removed 1 base from V and 6 bases from J; junction bases left unmatched: 2. CDR3 length: 14 amino acids. CDR3 DNA: TGTGCCAGCAGCTTAGGCACAGGGGGCAATGAGCAGTTCTTC. It translates to CASSLGTGGNEQFF.

This chain joins TRBV5-1 and TRBJ1-2; TRBD1 is a possible D gene (5 bases). The CDR3 is made up of 14 amino acids. V was clipped by 0 bases and J by 4 bases, with 10 bases between them. The germline gives CDR1 SGHRS, CDR2 YFSETQ. The CDR3 DNA reads as TGCGCCAGCAGCTTGGACCAGGGATCCTATGGCTACACCTTC. Its protein product is CASSLDQGSYGYTF.

This clone was seen a single time. This chain joins TRBV6-5 and TRBJ2-5; TRBD1 matches 7 bases. This CDR3 comprises 15 residues. CDR1 is MNHEY and CDR2 is SVGAGI in the germline V gene. V was pared by 4 bases and J by 1 base, with 6 bases of the junction left unmatched. The CDR3 DNA reads as TGTGCCAGCAGTTGGGGGACAGAGTCCCAAGAGACCCAGTACTTC. This gives the protein CASSWGTESQETQYF.